What follows are 26 T cell receptor beta chains derived from one specimen sequenced in a study of T cells after yellow fever vaccination. TCRdb reanalysed the 5' RACE reads using MiXCR and keeps one entry per CDR3 protein. This sample has hundreds of thousands of distinct CDR3 sequences, with just over 20% found just once. The specimen comprised PBMCs, sampled approximately 20 days after the first yellow fever vaccination. The source of these receptors is a man younger than 30 who received the YFV17D yellow fever vaccine.

This chain joins TRBV23-1 and TRBJ2-1, with 9 bases that match TRBD1. TRBV23-1 is annotated as an ORF whose role is uncertain. V lost 6 bases to trimming and J lost 5 bases; unmatched junction nucleotides: 17. The CDR3 is made up of 18 amino acids. Here the CDR3 DNA reads TGCGCCAGCAGACCCGGACAGGGGAACCTCCTTGGCCACAATGAGCAGTTCTTC. This encodes CASRPGQGNLLGHNEQFF.

DNA for the CDR3: TGTGCCAGCAGCCAAGAAGCGTCTGGGGAGACCCAGTACTTC. Translating gives CASSQEASGETQYF. The V gene is TRBV4-2, the J gene TRBJ2-5; the D is unclear. Per the germline V gene, CDR1 is LGHNA and CDR2 is YNFKEQ. The CDR3 is 14 amino acids. Trimming removed 0 bases from V and 5 bases from J, with 10 bases in between.

This clonotype came up a few times. This rearrangement joins TRBV6-2 or TRBV6-3 to TRBJ2-7, with D possibly TRBD1 on 6 matching bases. CDR1 is MNHEY, CDR2 SVGEGT, per germline. With 6 bases removed from V and 0 bases from J, the gap between germline ends came to 15 bases. The length of the CDR3 is 15 residues. The CDR3 spells CASRQHDRSSYEQYF. The CDR3 DNA reads as TGTGCCAGCAGACAACACGACAGGAGCTCCTACGAGCAGTACTTC.

The CDR3 region has the DNA TGTGCCAGCAGCCGGCGCAGCGCCGAAGGGGAGCAGTACTTC. It is translated as CASSRRSAEGEQYF. The V and J genes are TRBV9 and TRBJ2-7, with D hard to call. CDR1 is SGDLS and CDR2 is YYNGEE in the germline V gene. V was pared by 4 bases and J by 7 bases, with 18 bases between. CDR3 length: 14 amino acids.

CDR3 sequence reads: CASTYLGIGSTDTQYF. The CDR3 region has the DNA TGTGCCAGCACCTATTTGGGGATCGGATCCACAGATACGCAGTATTTT. The rearrangement joins TRBV7-9 to TRBJ2-3; D is ambiguous. The CDR3 has 16 residues. Trimming removed 7 bases from V and 2 bases from J, with 19 bases in between. CDR1 and CDR2 (germline): SEHNR, FQNEAQ (reference sequence).

This clonotype was seen a few times. V gene TRBV4-2 combines with J gene TRBJ2-5; unclear D gene. CDR1 LGHNA and CDR2 YNFKEQ come from the germline V gene. The CDR3 covers 15 residues. Trimming removed 0 bases from V and 5 bases from J, with 13 bases in between. The CDR3 DNA is TGTGCCAGCAGCCAAGACCCCGTCCCCCGGGAGACCCAGTACTTC. Its protein is CASSQDPVPRETQYF.

This clonotype has more than one count but fewer than ten. The gene calls are TRBV20-1 and TRBJ2-3, with D perhaps being TRBD1 or TRBD2 (5 bases each). The ends were cut back, 5 bases at V and 2 bases at J, with 8 bases in the middle. The V gene's germline CDR1 is DFQATT and CDR2 SNEGSKA (reference sequence). There are 12 residues in the CDR3. The CDR3 region is CSAVGTTDTQYF. The CDR3 nucleotides are TGCAGTGCTGTGGGGACCACAGATACGCAGTATTTT.

The V gene is TRBV12-3 or TRBV12-4, the J gene TRBJ1-2, with D perhaps TRBD1 (6 bases). The V and J ends lost 6 bases and 6 bases respectively, with 14 bases between them. CDR3 length: 13 amino acids. CDR3 sequence reads: CASSFYRENGYTF. The DNA for the CDR3 is TGTGCCAGCAGCTTCTACAGGGAGAATGGCTACACCTTC.

This clonotype has more than one count but fewer than ten. V is TRBV2 and J is TRBJ1-6, with no clear D. V lost 8 bases and J 3 bases, leaving 8 bases between the germline ends. CDR1 is SNHLY and CDR2 is FYNNEI in the germline V gene. The CDR3 loop spans 13 amino acids. In nucleotides, the CDR3 is TGTGCCAGCGTTGACAACTATAATTCACCCCTCCACTTT. This translates into CASVDNYNSPLHF.

The table lists this clonotype with a few counts. V usage is TRBV5-1 and J usage is TRBJ2-4; no firm D call. CDR3 length: 14 residues. With 4 bases removed from V and 0 bases from J, the gap between germline ends came to 8 bases. Germline loops: CDR1 SGHRS, CDR2 YFSETQ. CDR3 region: CASSGALAKNIQYF. Written as DNA, the CDR3 is TGCGCCAGCAGCGGCGCACTAGCCAAAAACATTCAGTACTTC.

The rearrangement joins TRBV12-3 or TRBV12-4 to TRBJ2-2; a weak D match, TRBD1 (6 bases). The CDR3 totals 14 residues. Trimming left V 6 bases short and J 4 bases short, with 12 bases between. CDR3: CASSLRDTTGELFF. For the CDR3, the DNA is TGTGCCAGCAGCCTCCGGGACACCACCGGGGAGCTGTTTTTT.

Points on this clonotype: A much larger clone sits a single nucleotide away, making a read error possible. The V and J genes are TRBV21-1 and TRBJ2-7. TRBV21-1 is labeled a pseudogene. This CDR3 region has 14 residues. CDR3 amino acids: CASSKGHGSYEQYF. The CDR3 DNA sequence: TGTGCCAGCAGCAAAGGCCATGGCTCCTACGAGCAGTACTTC.

The rearrangement uses TRBV27 and TRBJ1-2; D uncertain. CDR1 is MNHEY and CDR2 is SMNVEV in the germline V gene (reference sequence). This CDR3 comprises 14 residues. Trimming cost V 0 bases and J 3 bases, with 8 bases left between them. The CDR3 spells CASSLSGPHYGYTF. The CDR3 coding sequence is TGTGCCAGCAGTTTATCCGGGCCCCACTATGGCTACACCTTC.

The gene calls are TRBV19 and TRBJ1-6, with 12 bases that match TRBD1. CDR3 size: 13 residues. Trimming cost V 8 bases and J 12 bases; bases outside gene matches: 5. CDR1 and CDR2 from the germline V gene are LNHDA and SQIVND (reference sequence). CDR3 sequence: CASQGQGAGPLHF. CDR3 DNA sequence: TGTGCCAGTCAGGGACAGGGGGCAGGACCCCTCCACTTT.

V gene TRBV7-9 combines with J gene TRBJ1-6, with 7 bases that match TRBD1. The germline CDR1 and CDR2 sequences are SEHNR and FQNEAQ (reference sequence). V was pared by 5 bases and J by 8 bases, with 12 bases of the junction left unmatched. This CDR3 is 16 amino acids long. In DNA, the CDR3 is TGTGCCAGCAGCCCCCCAGGGGGGGTGGGGTATTCACCCCTCCACTTT. Its translation: CASSPPGGVGYSPLHF.

A word on this clonotype: Mismatch with germline at one junction end may stem from a read error. The V call is TRBV20-1, the J call TRBJ2-7, with D possibly matching TRBD2 (6 bases). This CDR3 spans 16 amino acids. Germline V gene sequence: CDR1 DFQATT, CDR2 SNEGSKA (reference sequence). The CDR3 region is CSARDLGGSTTYELYF. CDR3 bases: TGCAGTGCTAGAGATCTGGGGGGATCAACTACCTACGAGCTGTACTTC.

This clonotype was recorded many times. J is TRBJ1-1 and V is TRBV5-1; D not resolved. Trimming stripped 4 bases from V and 1 base from J, with 8 bases between. CDR1 is SGHRS and CDR2 is YFSETQ in the germline V gene. CDR3 length: 13 amino acids. The CDR3 sequence: CASSPLTNTEAFF. Written as DNA, the CDR3 is TGCGCCAGCAGCCCACTGACGAACACTGAAGCTTTCTTT.

V is TRBV5-1 and J is TRBJ2-2; 15 nucleotides match TRBD2. Germline V lookup: CDR1 SGHRS, CDR2 YFSETQ. With V trimmed by 3 bases and J by 5 bases, 2 bases remained unmatched. This CDR3 contains 16 residues. The DNA for the CDR3 is TGCGCCAGCAGCTCCGGACTAGCGGGGGGGACCGGGGAGCTGTTTTTT. The encoded protein is CASSSGLAGGTGELFF.

This chain connects TRBV5-1 to TRBJ2-7; D not resolved. In germline, CDR1 is SGHRS, CDR2 YFSETQ. This CDR3 is 13 amino acids long. Trimming cost V 0 bases and J 9 bases, with 13 bases left between them. This CDR3 is CASSLDPGIRQYV. CDR3 bases: TGCGCCAGCAGCTTGGATCCTGGAATCCGGCAGTACGTC.

The V and J genes are TRBV5-1 and TRBJ1-5, with D unresolved. The V gene's germline CDR1 is SGHRS and CDR2 YFSETQ. The CDR3 length is 14 residues. V lost 0 bases, J lost 5 bases, and 9 bases lay in between. The CDR3 protein is CASSLEGLDQPQHF. CDR3 nucleotides: TGCGCCAGCAGCTTGGAGGGCTTAGATCAGCCCCAGCATTTT.

This clonotype was counted between two and nine times. The chain has TRBV29-1 and TRBJ1-2; TRBD1 agrees at 8 bases. The length of the CDR3 is 14 residues. V shed 3 bases, J shed 2 bases, and the junction held 5 bases outside the gene matches. Germline V gene data show CDR1 as SQVTM and CDR2 as ANQGSEA. The CDR3, as DNA: TGCAGCGTTGATCAGGACAGGGAAAACTATGGCTACACCTTC. This encodes CSVDQDRENYGYTF.

This clonotype was recorded a few times. V and J are TRBV20-1 and TRBJ2-6; D uncertain. Trimming removed 0 bases at V and 9 bases at J, with 9 bases between. Germline lookup yields CDR1 DFQATT and CDR2 SNEGSKA (reference sequence). The CDR3 spans 13 residues. As DNA, the CDR3 is TGCAGTGCTAGAGATTCGCGAGGCAACGTCCTGACTTTC. It is translated as CSARDSRGNVLTF.

This clonotype was counted between two and nine times. The chain couples TRBV27 to TRBJ2-5, with unresolved D. The V end was cut by 7 bases, the J end by 5 bases, with 8 bases between. The CDR3 loop spans 11 amino acids. Germline assignment: CDR1 MNHEY and CDR2 SMNVEV (reference sequence). CDR3 in DNA: TGTGCCAGCAAAGGGTTGGAGACCCAGTACTTC. It codes for CASKGLETQYF.

V and J are TRBV12-3 or TRBV12-4 and TRBJ1-6; perhaps TRBD1 as D (5 bases). The CDR3 length is 15 residues. Trimming pared 6 bases from V and 9 bases from J, leaving 18 bases between. The CDR3 DNA reads as TGTGCCAGCAGCCAAAGGGGTTTTATCGGTTCACCCCTCCACTTT. Translation: CASSQRGFIGSPLHF.

This clonotype turned up a few times. The chain combines TRBV5-1 with TRBJ1-4; D not certain. With 4 bases removed from V and 2 bases from J, the gap between germline ends came to 12 bases. Per the germline V gene, CDR1 is SGHRS and CDR2 is YFSETQ. The CDR3 sequence is 15 residues long. The CDR3 sequence is CASSPRLATNEKLFF. DNA for the CDR3: TGCGCCAGCAGCCCTCGACTTGCGACTAATGAAAAACTGTTTTTT.

The chain recombines TRBV28 with TRBJ2-3; TRBD1 matches 10 bases. The ends lost 3 bases at V and 4 bases at J; junction bases unmatched: 4. Germline V CDR1 and CDR2: MDHEN, SYDVKM. The CDR3 spans 15 residues. CDR3: CASSFGTGVADTQYF. The CDR3 nucleotides read TGTGCCAGCAGTTTCGGGACAGGGGTAGCAGATACGCAGTATTTT. The full variable domain, rest sourced from reference TRBV28 and TRBJ2-3, is DVKVTQSSRYLVKRTGEKVFLECVQDMDHENMFWYRQDPGLGLRLIYFSYDVKMKEKGDIPEGYSVSREKKERFSLILESASTNQTSMYLCASSFGTGVADTQYFGPGTRLTVL.